This TCR beta chain was captured in a study of Ad26.COV2.S vaccination and SARS-CoV-2 variants. Study information: Ad26.COV2.S arm of COV1001 included the donor. Dosing was one shot or two shots 56 days apart.

The V gene lost 7 bases and the J gene lost 5 bases, with 15 bases spanning the gap. Germline CDR1 MNHEY, CDR2 SVGAGI. The CDR3 length is 13 residues. Produced via immunoSEQ multiplex PCR; TCRdb's table is partial and in-frame only. The repertoire holds 440,000 or so clones, with roughly 90% as singletons. The sample's treatment: 15 to 20 received Ad26.COV2.S at low or high dose, single or two shots; about 5 received placebo; per-sample allocation not given. Following the first vaccine or placebo injection, samples were taken on day 63. It was Wuhan-strain SARS-CoV-2 spike that the Ad26 vaccine vector expressed.

This TCR was sampled from a person aged 18-60 years who received the Ad26.COV2.S COVID-19 vaccine or a placebo. The source was peripheral blood, collected in a trial of Ad26.COV2.S vaccine versus placebo. V and J are TRBV6-5 and TRBJ2-7; D is undetermined. CDR3 protein: CASMASARDEQYF. The CDR3 DNA reads TGTGCCAGCATGGCATCTGCCCGGGACGAGCAGTACTTC.